Included here is one T cell receptor (beta chain) sequence, with context. Its target is unknown. The record originates from a study of CD8+ T cells in alopecia areata. Study overall: Tofacitinib was given for 6 to 18 months, then stopped for 6 months.

General study points: Persistence during tofacitinib was seen for many expanded lesional clones in scalp and blood. Tofacitinib yielded significantly lower scalp clonality and fewer expanded CD8+ clones among the top 100.

Germline trimming cut 9 bases from V and 5 bases from J; bases unmatched to any gene: 5. The CDR3 contains 13 residues. In germline, CDR1 is MNHEY, CDR2 SMNVEV (reference sequence). Following extraction, RNA underwent reverse transcription to cDNA, which served as the sequencing template. Data came from immunoSEQ multiplex PCR; TCRdb stores just in-frame clones and leaves some out. The sample carries about 140,000 clones, around 83% recorded once. Indicated treatment: oral pan-JAK inhibitor, 5-10 mg twice daily. The sample in question was CD8+ T cells sorted from blood, obtained at week 4, from a patient treated with tofacitinib. The chain couples TRBV27 to TRBJ2-1; 9 bases map to TRBD1. The clonotype was recovered from a human donor with alopecia areata. In nucleotides, the CDR3 is TGTGCCAGTACGGGACAGGGTAACAATGAGCAGTTCTTC. Amino acid sequence: CASTGQGNNEQFF.